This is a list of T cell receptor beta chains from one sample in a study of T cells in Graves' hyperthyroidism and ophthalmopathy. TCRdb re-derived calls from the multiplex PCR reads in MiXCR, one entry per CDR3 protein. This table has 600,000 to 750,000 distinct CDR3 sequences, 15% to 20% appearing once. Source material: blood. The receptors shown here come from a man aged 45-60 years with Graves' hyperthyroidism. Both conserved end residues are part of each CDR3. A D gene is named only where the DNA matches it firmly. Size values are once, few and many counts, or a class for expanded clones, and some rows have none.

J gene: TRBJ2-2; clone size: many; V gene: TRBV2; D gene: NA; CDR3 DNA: TGTGCCAGCAGTGAGGCACGGCTCGCGGAGCTGTTTTTT; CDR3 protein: CASSEARLAELFF
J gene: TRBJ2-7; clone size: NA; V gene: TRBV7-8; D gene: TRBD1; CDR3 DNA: TGTGCCAGCAGGGACAGGTTCCGCTCCTACGAGCAGTACTTC; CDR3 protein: CASRDRFRSYEQYF
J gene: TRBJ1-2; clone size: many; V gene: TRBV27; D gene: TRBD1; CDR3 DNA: TGTGCCAGCAGCAGGACAGGGGGCGGTAACTATGGCTACACCTTC; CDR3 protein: CASSRTGGGNYGYTF
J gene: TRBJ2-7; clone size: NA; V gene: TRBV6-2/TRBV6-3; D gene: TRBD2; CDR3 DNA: TGTGCCAGCAGTGACCCGGGACTAGCGAGGTCCTACGAGCAGTACTTC; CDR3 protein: CASSDPGLARSYEQYF
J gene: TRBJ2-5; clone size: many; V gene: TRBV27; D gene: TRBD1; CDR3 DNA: TGTGCCAGCAGTTTGGGGACAGGGGAACGAGAGACCCAGTACTTC; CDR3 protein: CASSLGTGERETQYF
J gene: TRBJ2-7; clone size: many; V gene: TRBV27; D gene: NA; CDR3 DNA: TGTGCCAGCAGTTCCCCGGACAGGAGGGGTTACGAGCAGTACTTC; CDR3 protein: CASSSPDRRGYEQYF
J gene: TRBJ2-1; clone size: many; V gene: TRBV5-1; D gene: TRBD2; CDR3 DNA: TGCGCCAGCAGCCGTCAGATTTTAGCGGGAGTAAAGAATGAGCAGTTCTTC; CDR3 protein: CASSRQILAGVKNEQFF
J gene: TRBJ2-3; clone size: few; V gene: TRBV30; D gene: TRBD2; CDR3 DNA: TGTGCCTGGAGTGAAGCTAGCGGCCCCACAGATACGCAGTATTTT; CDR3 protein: CAWSEASGPTDTQYF
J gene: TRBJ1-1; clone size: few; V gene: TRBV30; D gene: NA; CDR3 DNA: TGTGCCTGGGAACAGTCGAACACTGAAGCTTTCTTT; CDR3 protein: CAWEQSNTEAFF
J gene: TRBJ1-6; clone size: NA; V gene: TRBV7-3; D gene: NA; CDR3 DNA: TGTGCCAGCAGCCCTACCCACCGGGACGCAAGCTCCTATAATTCACCCCTCCACTTT; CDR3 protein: CASSPTHRDASSYNSPLHF
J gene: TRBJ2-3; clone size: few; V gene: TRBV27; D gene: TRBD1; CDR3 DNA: TGTGCCGCCGGAAAGACAGGGGGCGTAACAGATACGCAGTATTTT; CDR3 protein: CAAGKTGGVTDTQYF
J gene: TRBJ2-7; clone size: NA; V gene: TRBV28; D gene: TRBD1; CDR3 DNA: TGTGCCAGCAGTTTATGGCAGGGGGCGCGGGCCGAGCAGTACTTC; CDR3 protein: CASSLWQGARAEQYF
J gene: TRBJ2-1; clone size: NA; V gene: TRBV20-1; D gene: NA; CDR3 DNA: TGCAGTGCTAGTGCCGGGGCGGGCACCTACAATGAGCAGTTCTTC; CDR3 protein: CSASAGAGTYNEQFF
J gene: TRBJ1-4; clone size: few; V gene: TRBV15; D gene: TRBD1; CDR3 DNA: TGTGCCACCAGCAGGGGGGACAGGGGGAATGAAAAACTGTTTTTT; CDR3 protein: CATSRGDRGNEKLFF
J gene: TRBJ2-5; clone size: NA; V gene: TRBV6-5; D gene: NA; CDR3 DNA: TGTGCCAGCAGTTACAGCCATTCCCCCGGGGCAGGGGAGGAGACCCAGTACTTC; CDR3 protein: CASSYSHSPGAGEETQYF
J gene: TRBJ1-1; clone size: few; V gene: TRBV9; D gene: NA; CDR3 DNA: TGTGCCAGCAGCGACCCCGGGACACGTCCCCACTACGACACTGAAGCTTTCTTT; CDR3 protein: CASSDPGTRPHYDTEAFF
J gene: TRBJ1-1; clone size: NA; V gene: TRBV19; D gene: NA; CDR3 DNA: TGTGCCAGTCAATCTACCCCCCTGGGCGTGAACACTGAAGCTTTCTTT; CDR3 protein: CASQSTPLGVNTEAFF
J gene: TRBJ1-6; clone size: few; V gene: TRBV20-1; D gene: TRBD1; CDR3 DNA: TGCAGTGCTAGGGCCCCGGGACAGAGATATAATTCACCCCTCCACTTT; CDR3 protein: CSARAPGQRYNSPLHF
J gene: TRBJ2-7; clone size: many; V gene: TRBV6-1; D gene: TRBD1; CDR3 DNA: TGTGCCAGCAGTGTAGGGACAGGTTTAACCTACGAGCAGTACTTC; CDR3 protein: CASSVGTGLTYEQYF
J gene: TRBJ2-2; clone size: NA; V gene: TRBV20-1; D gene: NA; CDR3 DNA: TGCAGTGCTAACGGGGGCACCGGGGAGCTGTTTTTT; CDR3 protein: CSANGGTGELFF
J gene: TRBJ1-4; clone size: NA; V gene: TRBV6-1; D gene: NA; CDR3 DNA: TGTGCCAGCACCGTAGGGCAAACTAGTGAAAAACTGTTTTTT; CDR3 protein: CASTVGQTSEKLFF
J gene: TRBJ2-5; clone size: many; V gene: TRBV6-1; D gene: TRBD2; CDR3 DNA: TGTGCCAGCAGTCCATCGACTAGCGGGAGAGAGACCCAGTACTTC; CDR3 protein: CASSPSTSGRETQYF
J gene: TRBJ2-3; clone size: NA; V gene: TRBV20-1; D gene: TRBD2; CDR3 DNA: TGCAGTGCTAAAGGGACTAGCGGGCCCACAGATACGCAGTATTTT; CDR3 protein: CSAKGTSGPTDTQYF
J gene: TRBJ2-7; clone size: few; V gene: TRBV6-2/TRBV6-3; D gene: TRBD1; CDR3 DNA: TGTGCCAGCAGTTGGACAGGGTCGGACTCCTCCTACGAGCAGTACTTC; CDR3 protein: CASSWTGSDSSYEQYF
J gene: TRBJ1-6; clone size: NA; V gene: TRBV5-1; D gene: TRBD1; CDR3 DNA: TGCGCCAGCAGCTTGGCCGGGACAGCCTTCGGTTCACCCCTCCACTTT; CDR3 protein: CASSLAGTAFGSPLHF
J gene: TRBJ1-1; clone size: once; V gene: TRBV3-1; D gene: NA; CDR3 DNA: TGTGCCAGCAGGTCTACAGGGGAAGCTTTCTTT; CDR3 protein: CASRSTGEAFF
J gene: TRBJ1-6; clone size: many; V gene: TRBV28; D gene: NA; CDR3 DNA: TGTGCCAGCAGTGCCAGAAATTTCACCCTCCACTTT; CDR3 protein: CASSARNFTLHF
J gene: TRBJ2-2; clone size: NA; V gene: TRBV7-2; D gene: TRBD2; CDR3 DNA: TGTGCCAGCAGCTTAAGGCCGGGACTAGCTTCATCCGGGGAGCTGTTTTTT; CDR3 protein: CASSLRPGLASSGELFF
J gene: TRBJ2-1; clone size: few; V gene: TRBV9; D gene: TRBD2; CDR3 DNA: TGTGCCAGCAGCGCACCGAACGGGACTAGCGGGAGGGCCTTCTACAATGAGCAGTTCTTC; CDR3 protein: CASSAPNGTSGRAFYNEQFF
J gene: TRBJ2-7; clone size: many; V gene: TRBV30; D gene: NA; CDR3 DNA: TGTGCCTGGACGGGGGGCTTGGGCGAGCAGTACTTC; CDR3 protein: CAWTGGLGEQYF
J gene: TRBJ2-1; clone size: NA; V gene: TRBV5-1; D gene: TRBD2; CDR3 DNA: TGCGCCAGCAGCCTCCAGGTAGCGGGAGAGGGTGAGCAGCTCTTC; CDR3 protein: CASSLQVAGEGEQLF
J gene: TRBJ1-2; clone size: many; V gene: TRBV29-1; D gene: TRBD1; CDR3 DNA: TGCAGTGTGACAGGGAACTATGGCTACACCTTC; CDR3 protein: CSVTGNYGYTF
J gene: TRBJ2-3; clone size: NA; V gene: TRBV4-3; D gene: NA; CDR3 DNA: TGCGCCAGCAGCCAAGAGGACTACTCCACAGATACGCAGTATTTT; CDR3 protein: CASSQEDYSTDTQYF
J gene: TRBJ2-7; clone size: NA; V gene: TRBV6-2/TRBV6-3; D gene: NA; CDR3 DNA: TGTGCCAGCAGTTACTCGGCTAGCAGGTACGAGCAGTACTTC; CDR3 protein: CASSYSASRYEQYF
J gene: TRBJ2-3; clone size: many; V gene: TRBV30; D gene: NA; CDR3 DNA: TGTGCCTGGAGTCGTTTCGGCTCCACAGATACGCAGTATTTT; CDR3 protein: CAWSRFGSTDTQYF